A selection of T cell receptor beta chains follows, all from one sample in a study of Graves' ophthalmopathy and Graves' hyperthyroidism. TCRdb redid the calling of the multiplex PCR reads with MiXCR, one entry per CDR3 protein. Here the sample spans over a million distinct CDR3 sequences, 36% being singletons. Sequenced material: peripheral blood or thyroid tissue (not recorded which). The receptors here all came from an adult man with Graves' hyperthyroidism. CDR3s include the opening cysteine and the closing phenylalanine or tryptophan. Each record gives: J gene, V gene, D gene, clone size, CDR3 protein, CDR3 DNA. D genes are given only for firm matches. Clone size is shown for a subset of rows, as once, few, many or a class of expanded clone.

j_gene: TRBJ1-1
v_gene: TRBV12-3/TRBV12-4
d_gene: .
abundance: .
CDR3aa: CASSYPESGDTEAFF
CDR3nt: TGTGCCAGCAGTTACCCCGAATCAGGGGACACTGAAGCTTTCTTT

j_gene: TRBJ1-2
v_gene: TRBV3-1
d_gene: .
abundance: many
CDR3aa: CASSQVGTGEEGYTF
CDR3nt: TGTGCCAGCAGCCAAGTAGGGACCGGGGAGGAAGGCTACACCTTC

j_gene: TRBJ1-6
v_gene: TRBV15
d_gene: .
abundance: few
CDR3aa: CATSRDRHDSPLHF
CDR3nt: TGTGCCACCAGCAGAGACAGACACGATTCACCCCTCCACTTT

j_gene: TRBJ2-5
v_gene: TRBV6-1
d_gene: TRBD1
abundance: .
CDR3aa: CASSPATGKMETQYF
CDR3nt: TGTGCCAGCAGTCCCGCGACAGGGAAAATGGAGACCCAGTACTTC

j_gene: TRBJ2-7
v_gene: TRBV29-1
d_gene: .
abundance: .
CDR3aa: CSVELAMGTSYEQYF
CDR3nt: TGCAGCGTTGAATTGGCGATGGGGACCTCCTACGAGCAGTACTTC

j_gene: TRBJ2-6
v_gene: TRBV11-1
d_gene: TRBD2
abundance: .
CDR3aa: CASSPLLAGGHGANVLTF
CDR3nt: TGTGCCAGCAGCCCTCTACTAGCGGGGGGTCATGGGGCCAACGTCCTGACTTTC

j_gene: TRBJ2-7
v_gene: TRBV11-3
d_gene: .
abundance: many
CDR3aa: CASSTESTDEQYF
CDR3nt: TGTGCCAGCAGCACCGAGTCAACAGATGAGCAGTACTTC

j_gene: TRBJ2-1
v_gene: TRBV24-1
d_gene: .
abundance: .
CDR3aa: CATSVPFTSGRVSEQFF
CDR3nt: TGTGCCACCAGTGTCCCCTTCACCAGCGGCAGGGTTAGTGAGCAGTTCTTC

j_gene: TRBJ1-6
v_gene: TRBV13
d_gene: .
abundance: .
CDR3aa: CASSSPQRVTEEGSPLHF
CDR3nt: TGTGCCAGCAGCTCACCTCAGCGGGTGACTGAAGAGGGTTCACCCCTCCACTTT

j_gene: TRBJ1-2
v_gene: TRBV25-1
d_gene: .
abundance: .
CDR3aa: CASQEVRGGYGYTF
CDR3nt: TGTGCCAGCCAAGAAGTCCGGGGGGGATATGGCTACACCTTC

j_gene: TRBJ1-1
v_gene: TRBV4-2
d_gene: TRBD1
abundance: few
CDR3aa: CASSQVRAGGLEAFF
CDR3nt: TGTGCCAGCAGCCAAGTTAGGGCAGGGGGTCTTGAAGCTTTCTTT

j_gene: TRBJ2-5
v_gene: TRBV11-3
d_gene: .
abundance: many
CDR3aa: CASSLGWTDRETQYF
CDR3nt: TGTGCCAGCAGCTTAGGTTGGACAGATAGAGAGACCCAGTACTTC

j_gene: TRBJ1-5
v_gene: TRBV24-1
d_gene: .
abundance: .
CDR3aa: CATRSPGGPNQPQHF
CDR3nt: TGTGCCACCAGATCCCCCGGGGGCCCCAATCAGCCCCAGCATTTT

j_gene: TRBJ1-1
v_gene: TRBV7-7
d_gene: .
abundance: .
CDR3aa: CASSSDVGNTEAFF
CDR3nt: TGTGCCAGCAGCTCCGACGTCGGGAACACTGAAGCTTTCTTT

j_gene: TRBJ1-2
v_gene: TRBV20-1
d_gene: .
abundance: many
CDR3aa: CSATGVLYGYTF
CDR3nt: TGCAGTGCCACGGGGGTCCTCTATGGCTACACCTTC

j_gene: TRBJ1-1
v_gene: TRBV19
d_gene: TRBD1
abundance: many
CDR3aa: CASRDQDRRNTEAFF
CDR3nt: TGTGCCAGTAGGGACCAGGACAGGAGGAACACTGAAGCTTTCTTT